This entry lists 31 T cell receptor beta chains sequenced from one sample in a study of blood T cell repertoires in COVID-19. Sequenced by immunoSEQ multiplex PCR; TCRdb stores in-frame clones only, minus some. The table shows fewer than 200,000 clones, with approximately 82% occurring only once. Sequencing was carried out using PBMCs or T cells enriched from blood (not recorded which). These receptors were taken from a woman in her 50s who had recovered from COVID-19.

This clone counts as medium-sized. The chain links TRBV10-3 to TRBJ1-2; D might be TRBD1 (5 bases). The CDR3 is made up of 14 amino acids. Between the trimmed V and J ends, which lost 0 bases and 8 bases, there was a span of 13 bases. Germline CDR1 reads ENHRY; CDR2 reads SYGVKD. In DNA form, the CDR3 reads TGTGCCATCAGTGAGTCTAATGCGGGGCTAGGCTACACCTTC. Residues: CAISESNAGLGYTF.

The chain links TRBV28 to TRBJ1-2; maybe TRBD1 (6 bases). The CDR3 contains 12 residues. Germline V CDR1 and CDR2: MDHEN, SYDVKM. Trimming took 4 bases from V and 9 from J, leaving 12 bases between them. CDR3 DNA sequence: TGTGCCAGCAGTTCGGGGGGGCTGAGCTACACCTTC. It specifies CASSSGGLSYTF.

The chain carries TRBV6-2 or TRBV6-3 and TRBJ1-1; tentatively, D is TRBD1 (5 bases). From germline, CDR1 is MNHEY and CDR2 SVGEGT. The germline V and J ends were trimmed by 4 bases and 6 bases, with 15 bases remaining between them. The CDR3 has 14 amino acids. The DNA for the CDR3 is TGTGCCAGCAGTTGGGACTCCTTCTGGCCTGAAGCTTTCTTT. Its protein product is CASSWDSFWPEAFF.

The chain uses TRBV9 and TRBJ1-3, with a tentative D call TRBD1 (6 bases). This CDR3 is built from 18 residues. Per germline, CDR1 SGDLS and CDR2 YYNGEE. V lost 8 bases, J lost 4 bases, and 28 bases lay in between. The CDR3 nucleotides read TGTGCCAGTGGCACCGGGACAAGCCGGGCGGGCCAGGGAAACACCATATATTTT. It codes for CASGTGTSRAGQGNTIYF.

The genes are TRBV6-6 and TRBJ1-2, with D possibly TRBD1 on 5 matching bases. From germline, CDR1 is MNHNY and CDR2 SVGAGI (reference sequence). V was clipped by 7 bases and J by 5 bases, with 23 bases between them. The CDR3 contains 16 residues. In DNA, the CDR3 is TGTGCCAGCATCGACAGAGGAGGGGCAGGAGTATATGGCTACACCTTC. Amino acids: CASIDRGGAGVYGYTF.

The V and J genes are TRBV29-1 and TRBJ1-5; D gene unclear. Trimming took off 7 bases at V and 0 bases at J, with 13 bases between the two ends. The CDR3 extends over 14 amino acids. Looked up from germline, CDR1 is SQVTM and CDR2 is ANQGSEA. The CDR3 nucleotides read TGCAGCGCTACCGGGATTAATAGCAATCAGCCCCAGCATTTT. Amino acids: CSATGINSNQPQHF.

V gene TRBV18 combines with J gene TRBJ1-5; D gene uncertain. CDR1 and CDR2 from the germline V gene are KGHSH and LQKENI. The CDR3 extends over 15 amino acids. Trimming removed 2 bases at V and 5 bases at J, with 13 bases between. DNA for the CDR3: TGTGCCAGCTCACCAGAGGGTTCGGGGTATCAGCCCCAGCATTTT. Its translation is CASSPEGSGYQPQHF.

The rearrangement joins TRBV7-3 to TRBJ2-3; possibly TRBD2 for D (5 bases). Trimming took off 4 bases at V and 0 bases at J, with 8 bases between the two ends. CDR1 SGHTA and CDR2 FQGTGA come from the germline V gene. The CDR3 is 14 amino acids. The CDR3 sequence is CASSSRTSTDTQYF. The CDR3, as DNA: TGTGCCAGCAGCTCTAGGACTAGCACAGATACGCAGTATTTT.

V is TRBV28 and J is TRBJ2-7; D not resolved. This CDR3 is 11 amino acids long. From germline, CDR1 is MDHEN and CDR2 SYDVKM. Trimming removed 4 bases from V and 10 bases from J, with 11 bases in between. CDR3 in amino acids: CASSSPRSQYF. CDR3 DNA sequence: TGTGCCAGCAGTTCCCCTAGGTCTCAGTACTTC.

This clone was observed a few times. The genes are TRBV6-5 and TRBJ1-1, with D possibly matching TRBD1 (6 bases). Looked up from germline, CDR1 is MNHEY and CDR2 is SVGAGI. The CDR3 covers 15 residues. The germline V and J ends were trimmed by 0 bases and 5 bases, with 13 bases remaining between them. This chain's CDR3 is CASSYSVGGGTEAFF. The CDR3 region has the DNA TGTGCCAGCAGTTACTCGGTAGGGGGAGGGACTGAAGCTTTCTTT.

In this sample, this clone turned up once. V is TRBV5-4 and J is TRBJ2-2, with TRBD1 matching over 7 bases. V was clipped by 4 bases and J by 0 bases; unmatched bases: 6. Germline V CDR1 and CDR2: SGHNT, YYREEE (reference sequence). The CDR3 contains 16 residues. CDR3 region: CASSRNRGANTGELFF. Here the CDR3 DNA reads TGTGCCAGCAGCCGAAACAGGGGCGCGAACACCGGGGAGCTGTTTTTT.

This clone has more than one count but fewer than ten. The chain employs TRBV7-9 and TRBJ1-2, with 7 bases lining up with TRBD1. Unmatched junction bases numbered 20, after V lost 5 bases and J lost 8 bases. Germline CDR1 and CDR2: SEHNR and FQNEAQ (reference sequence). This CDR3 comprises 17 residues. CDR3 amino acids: CASSPHLRDRGGAGYTF. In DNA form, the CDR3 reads TGTGCCAGCAGCCCCCATCTCCGGGACAGAGGGGGCGCGGGCTACACCTTC. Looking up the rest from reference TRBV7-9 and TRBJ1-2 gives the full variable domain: DTGVSQNPRHKITKRGQNVTFRCDPISEHNRLYWYRQTLGQGPEFLTYFQNEAQLEKSRLLSDRFSAERPKGSFSTLEIQRTEQGDSAMYLCASSPHLRDRGGAGYTFGSGTRLTVV.

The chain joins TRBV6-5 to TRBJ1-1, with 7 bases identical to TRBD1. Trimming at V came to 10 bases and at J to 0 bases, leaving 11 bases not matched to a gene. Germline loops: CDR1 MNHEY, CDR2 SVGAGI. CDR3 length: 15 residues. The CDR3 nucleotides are TGTGCCAACCACAACCTACAGGGGATGAACACTGAAGCTTTCTTT. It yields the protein CANHNLQGMNTEAFF.

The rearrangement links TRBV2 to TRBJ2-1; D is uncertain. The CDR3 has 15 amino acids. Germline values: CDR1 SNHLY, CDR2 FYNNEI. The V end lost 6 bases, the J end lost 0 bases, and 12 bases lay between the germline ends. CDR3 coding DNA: TGTGCCAGCAGAAATCAGGTGAGCTCCTACAATGAGCAGTTCTTC. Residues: CASRNQVSSYNEQFF.

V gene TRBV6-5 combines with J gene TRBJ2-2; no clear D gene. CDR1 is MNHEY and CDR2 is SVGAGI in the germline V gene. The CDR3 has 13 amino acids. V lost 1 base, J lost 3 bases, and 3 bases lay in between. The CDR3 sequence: CASSYFDTGELFF. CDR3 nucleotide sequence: TGTGCCAGCAGTTACTTCGACACCGGGGAGCTGTTTTTT.

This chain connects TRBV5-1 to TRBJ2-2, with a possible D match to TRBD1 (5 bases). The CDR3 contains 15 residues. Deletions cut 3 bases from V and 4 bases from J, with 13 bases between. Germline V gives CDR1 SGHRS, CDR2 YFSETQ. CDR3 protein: CASSSEGRGTGELFF. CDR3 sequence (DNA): TGCGCCAGCAGCTCGGAAGGAAGGGGCACCGGGGAGCTGTTTTTT.

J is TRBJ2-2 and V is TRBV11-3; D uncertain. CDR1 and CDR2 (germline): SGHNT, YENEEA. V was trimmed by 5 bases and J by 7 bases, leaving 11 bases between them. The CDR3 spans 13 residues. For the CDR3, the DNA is TGTGCCAGCAGCCCTGGTTCGGGCGGGGAGCTGTTTTTT. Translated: CASSPGSGGELFF.

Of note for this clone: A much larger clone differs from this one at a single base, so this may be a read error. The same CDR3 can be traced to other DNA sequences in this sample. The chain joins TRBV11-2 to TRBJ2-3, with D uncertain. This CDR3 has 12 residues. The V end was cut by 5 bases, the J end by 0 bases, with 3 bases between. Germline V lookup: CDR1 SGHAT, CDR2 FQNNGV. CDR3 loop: CASSPSTDTQYF. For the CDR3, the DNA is TGTGCCAGCAGCCCTAGCACAGATACGCAGTATTTT.

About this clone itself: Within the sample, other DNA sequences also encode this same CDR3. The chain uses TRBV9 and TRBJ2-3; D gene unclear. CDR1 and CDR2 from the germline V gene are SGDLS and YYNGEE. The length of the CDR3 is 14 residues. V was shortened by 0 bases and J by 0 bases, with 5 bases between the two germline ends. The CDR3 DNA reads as TGTGCCAGCAGCGTAGCGTCTAGCACAGATACGCAGTATTTT. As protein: CASSVASSTDTQYF.

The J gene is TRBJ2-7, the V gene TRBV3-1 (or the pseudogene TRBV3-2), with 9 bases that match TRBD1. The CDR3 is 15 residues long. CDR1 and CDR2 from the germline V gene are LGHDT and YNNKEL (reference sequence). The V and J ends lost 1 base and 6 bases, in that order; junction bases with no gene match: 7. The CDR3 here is CASSQVGTGGAEQYF. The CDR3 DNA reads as TGTGCCAGCAGCCAAGTGGGTACAGGGGGCGCCGAGCAGTACTTC.

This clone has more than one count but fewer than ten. The CDR3 is CASSPPGQISTDTQYF. CDR3 nucleotides: TGTGCCAGCAGCCCCCCCGGACAGATTAGCACAGATACGCAGTATTTT. V usage is TRBV14 and J usage is TRBJ2-3; a weak D match, TRBD1 (6 bases). This CDR3 is 16 amino acids long. In germline, CDR1 is SGHDN, CDR2 FVKESK. Trimming took 4 bases from V and 0 from J, leaving 14 bases between them.

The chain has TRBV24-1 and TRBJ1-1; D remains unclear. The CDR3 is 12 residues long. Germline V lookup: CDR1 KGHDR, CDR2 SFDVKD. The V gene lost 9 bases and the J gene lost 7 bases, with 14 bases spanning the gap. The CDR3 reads CATSPRHGEAFF. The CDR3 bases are TGTGCCACCTCTCCCCGACACGGTGAAGCTTTCTTT.

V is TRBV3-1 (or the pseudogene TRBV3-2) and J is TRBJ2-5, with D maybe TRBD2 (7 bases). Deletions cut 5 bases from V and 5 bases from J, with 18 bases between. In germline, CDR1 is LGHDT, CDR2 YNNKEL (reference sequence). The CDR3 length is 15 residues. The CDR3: CASSSSGAGVETQYF. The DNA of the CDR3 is TGTGCCAGCAGCTCAAGCGGGGCAGGGGTTGAGACCCAGTACTTC.

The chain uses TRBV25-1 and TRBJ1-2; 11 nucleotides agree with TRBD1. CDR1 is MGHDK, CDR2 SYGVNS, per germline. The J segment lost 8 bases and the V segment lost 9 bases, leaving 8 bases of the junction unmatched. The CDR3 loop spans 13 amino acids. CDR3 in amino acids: CASSGQGARGYTF. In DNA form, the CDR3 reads TGTGCCAGTTCCGGACAGGGGGCGCGAGGCTACACCTTC.

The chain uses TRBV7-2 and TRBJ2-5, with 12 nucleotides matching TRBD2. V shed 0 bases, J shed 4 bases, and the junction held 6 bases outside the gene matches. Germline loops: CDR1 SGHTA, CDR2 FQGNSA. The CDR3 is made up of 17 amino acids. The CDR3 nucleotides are TGTGCCAGCAGCTTAGCACTAGCGGGAGGTCGTAGAGAGACCCAGTACTTC. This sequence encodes CASSLALAGGRRETQYF.

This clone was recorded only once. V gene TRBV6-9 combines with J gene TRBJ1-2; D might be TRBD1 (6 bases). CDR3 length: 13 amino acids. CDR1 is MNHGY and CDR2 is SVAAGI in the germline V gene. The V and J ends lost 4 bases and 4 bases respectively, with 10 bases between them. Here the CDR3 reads CASSSDSGYGYTF. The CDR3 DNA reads TGTGCCAGCAGTTCGGACAGCGGCTATGGCTACACCTTC.

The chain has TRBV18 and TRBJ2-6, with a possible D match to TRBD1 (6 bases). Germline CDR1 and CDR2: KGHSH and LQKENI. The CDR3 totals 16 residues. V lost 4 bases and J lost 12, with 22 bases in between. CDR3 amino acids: CASSRSQGPISSVLTF. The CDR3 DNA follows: TGTGCCAGCTCACGTTCTCAGGGGCCCATCTCCAGCGTCCTGACTTTC.

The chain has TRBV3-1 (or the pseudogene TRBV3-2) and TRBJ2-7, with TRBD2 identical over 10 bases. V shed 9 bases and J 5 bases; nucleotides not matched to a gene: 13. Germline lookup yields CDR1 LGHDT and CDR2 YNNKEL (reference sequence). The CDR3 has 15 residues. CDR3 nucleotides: TGTGCCAGGAATCAGCGGGAGGGTCGGCCCCACGAGCAGTACTTC. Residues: CARNQREGRPHEQYF.

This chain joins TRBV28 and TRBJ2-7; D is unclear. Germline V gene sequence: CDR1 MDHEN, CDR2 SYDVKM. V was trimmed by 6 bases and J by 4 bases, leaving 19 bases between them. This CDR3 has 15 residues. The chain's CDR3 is CASRFTPSREYEQYF. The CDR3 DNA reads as TGTGCCAGCAGATTTACACCATCTAGAGAATACGAGCAGTACTTC.

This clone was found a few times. Here the CDR3 DNA reads TGTGCCAGCAGCTCTCAAGGGCAGGGCTATGGCTACACCTTC. Amino acids: CASSSQGQGYGYTF. The chain couples TRBV7-2 to TRBJ1-2, with D perhaps matching TRBD1 (5 bases). This CDR3 is 14 amino acids long. V gave up 4 bases and J gave up 4 bases, with 13 bases separating them. Germline assignment: CDR1 SGHTA and CDR2 FQGNSA.

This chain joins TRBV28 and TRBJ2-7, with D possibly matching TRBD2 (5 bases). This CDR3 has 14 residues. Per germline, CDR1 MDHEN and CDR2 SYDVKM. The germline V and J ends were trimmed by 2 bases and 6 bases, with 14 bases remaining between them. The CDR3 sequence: CASSLRLAGSEQYF. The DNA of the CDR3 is TGTGCCAGCAGTTTACGGCTAGCAGGAAGCGAGCAGTACTTC.